The present T cell receptor beta chain was sequenced within a study of monozygotic twins with inflammatory bowel disease. This CDR3 region has 14 residues. Germline V gene sequence: CDR1 KGHDR, CDR2 SFDVKD. Using the 5' RACE reads, TCRdb records one entry per CDR3 protein without DNA. Its table records tens of thousands of distinct CDR3 sequences. V usage is TRBV24-1 and J usage is TRBJ2-1. Specimen: blood. This sequence was found in a human donor with ulcerative colitis or Crohn's disease, or a healthy co-twin of an affected twin (not recorded which). The CDR3 spells CATSVAGSSNEQFF.